This is a list of T cell receptor beta chains from one sample in a study of graft-versus-host responses after intestinal transplantation. Measured with immunoSEQ multiplex PCR; TCRdb has only the in-frame clones, and not every one. The repertoire holds about 120,000 clones, with about 93% as singletons. Their recognized antigens are unknown. This material consisted of unstimulated CD4+ T cells sorted from spleen or lymph node cells, taken before intestinal transplant. All receptors come from a human donor who received an intestinal transplant. CDR3s leave out the opening cysteine and the closing phenylalanine or tryptophan.

v_gene: TRBV5-1; len: 14; j_gene: TRBJ2-7; CDR3aa: ASSAGLAGDSHEQY
v_gene: TRBV5-8; len: 12; j_gene: TRBJ2-7; CDR3aa: ASSFWQSSYEQY
v_gene: TRBV6-1; len: 12; j_gene: TRBJ1-5; CDR3aa: ASSSQGRDQPQH
v_gene: TRBV4-2; len: 14; j_gene: TRBJ2-7; CDR3aa: ASSQVVLAGSYEQY
v_gene: TRBV11-2; len: 13; j_gene: TRBJ2-1; CDR3aa: ASSLETSGTYEQF
v_gene: TRBV2; len: 11; j_gene: TRBJ2-7; CDR3aa: ASTGGYSYEQY
v_gene: TRBV5-6; len: 12; j_gene: TRBJ1-1; CDR3aa: ASSTDRVGTEAF
v_gene: TRBV6-5; len: 14; j_gene: TRBJ2-1; CDR3aa: ASSYTGTSVANEQF
v_gene: TRBV5-5; len: 13; j_gene: TRBJ2-6; CDR3aa: ASSLAGSGANVLT
v_gene: TRBV5-4; len: 12; j_gene: TRBJ2-5; CDR3aa: ASSGTGAGETQY
v_gene: TRBV28; len: 12; j_gene: TRBJ1-5; CDR3aa: ASRDGQDNQPQH
v_gene: TRBV10-2; len: 12; j_gene: TRBJ2-7; CDR3aa: ASSPGSGRYEQY
v_gene: TRBV6-5; len: 12; j_gene: TRBJ2-1; CDR3aa: ASSYEREYNEQF
v_gene: TRBV28; len: 14; j_gene: TRBJ1-5; CDR3aa: ASSPPLGAGNQPQH
v_gene: TRBV11-2; len: 15; j_gene: TRBJ1-2; CDR3aa: ASSLWFSEGAIYGYT
v_gene: TRBV27; len: 14; j_gene: TRBJ2-3; CDR3aa: ASSFSILYHTDTQY
v_gene: TRBV6-5; len: 12; j_gene: TRBJ1-3; CDR3aa: ASTEGGAGNTIY
v_gene: TRBV28; len: 14; j_gene: TRBJ2-6; CDR3aa: ASSFQVSSGANVLT
v_gene: TRBV7-3; len: 12; j_gene: TRBJ2-3; CDR3aa: ASSLSLGTDTQY
v_gene: TRBV18; len: 15; j_gene: TRBJ2-3; CDR3aa: ASSPLPTSGGPDTQY
v_gene: TRBV18; len: 12; j_gene: TRBJ2-7; CDR3aa: ASSPQDSPYEQY
v_gene: TRBV7-2; len: 15; j_gene: TRBJ2-7; CDR3aa: ASSLASGRIISYEQY
v_gene: TRBV29-1; len: 12; j_gene: TRBJ1-2; CDR3aa: SVGSWGSDYGYT
v_gene: TRBV5-1; len: 9; j_gene: TRBJ2-1; CDR3aa: ASSLGQLQF
v_gene: TRBV7-3; len: 12; j_gene: TRBJ2-7; CDR3aa: ASSLTQGRYEQY
v_gene: TRBV7-3; len: 13; j_gene: TRBJ2-3; CDR3aa: ASSVSSGATDTQY
v_gene: TRBV7-2; len: 13; j_gene: TRBJ2-7; CDR3aa: ASSPGLAGAREQY
v_gene: TRBV5-1; len: 13; j_gene: TRBJ2-1; CDR3aa: ASSEGGVSYNEQF